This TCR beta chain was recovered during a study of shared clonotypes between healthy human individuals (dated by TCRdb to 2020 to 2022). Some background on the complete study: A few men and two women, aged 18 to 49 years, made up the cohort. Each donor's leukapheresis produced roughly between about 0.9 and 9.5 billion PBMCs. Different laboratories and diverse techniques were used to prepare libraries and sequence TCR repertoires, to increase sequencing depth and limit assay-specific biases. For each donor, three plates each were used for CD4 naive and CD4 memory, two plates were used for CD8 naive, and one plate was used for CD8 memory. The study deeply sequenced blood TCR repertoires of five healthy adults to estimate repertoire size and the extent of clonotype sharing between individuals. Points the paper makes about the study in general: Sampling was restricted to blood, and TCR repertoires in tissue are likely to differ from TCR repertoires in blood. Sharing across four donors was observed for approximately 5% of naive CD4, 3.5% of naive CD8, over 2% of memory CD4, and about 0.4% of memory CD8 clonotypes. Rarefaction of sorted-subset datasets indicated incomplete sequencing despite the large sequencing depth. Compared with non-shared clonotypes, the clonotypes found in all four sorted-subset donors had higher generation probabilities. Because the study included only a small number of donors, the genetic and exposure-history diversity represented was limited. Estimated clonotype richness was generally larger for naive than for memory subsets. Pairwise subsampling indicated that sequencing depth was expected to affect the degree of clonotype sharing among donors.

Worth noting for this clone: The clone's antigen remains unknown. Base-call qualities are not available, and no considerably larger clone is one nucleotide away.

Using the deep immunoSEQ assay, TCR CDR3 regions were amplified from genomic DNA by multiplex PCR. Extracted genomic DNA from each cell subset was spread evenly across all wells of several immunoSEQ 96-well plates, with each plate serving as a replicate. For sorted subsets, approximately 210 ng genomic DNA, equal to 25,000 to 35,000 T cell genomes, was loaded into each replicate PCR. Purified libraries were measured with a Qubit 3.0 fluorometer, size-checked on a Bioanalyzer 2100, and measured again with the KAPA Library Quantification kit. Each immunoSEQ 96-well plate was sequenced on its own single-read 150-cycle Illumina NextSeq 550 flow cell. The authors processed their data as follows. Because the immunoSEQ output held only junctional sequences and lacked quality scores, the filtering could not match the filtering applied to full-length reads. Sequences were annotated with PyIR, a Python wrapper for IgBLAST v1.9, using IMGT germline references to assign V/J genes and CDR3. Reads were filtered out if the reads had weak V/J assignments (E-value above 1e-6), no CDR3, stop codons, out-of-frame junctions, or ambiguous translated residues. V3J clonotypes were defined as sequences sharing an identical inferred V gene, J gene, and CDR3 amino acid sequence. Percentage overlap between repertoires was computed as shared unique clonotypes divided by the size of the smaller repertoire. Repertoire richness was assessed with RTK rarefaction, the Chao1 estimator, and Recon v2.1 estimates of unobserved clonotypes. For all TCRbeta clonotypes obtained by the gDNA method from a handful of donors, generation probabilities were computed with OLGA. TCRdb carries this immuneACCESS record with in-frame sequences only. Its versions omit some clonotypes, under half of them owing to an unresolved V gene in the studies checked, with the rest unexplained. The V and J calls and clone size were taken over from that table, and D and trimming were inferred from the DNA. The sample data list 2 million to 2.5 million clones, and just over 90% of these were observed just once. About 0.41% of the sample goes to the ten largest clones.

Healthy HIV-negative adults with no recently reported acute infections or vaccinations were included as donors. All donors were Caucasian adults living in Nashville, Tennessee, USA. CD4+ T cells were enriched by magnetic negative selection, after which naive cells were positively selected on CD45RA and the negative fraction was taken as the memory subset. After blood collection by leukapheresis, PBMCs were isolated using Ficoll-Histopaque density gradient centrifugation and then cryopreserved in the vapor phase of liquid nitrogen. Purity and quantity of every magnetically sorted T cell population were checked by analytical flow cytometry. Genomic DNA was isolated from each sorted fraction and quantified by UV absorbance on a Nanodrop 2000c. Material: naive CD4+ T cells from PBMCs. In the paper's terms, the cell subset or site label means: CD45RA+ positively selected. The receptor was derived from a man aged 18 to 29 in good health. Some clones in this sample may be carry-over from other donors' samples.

The DNA is TGTGCCAGCAGCTTAGCACCCTTAAGCGGCAATCAGCCCCAGCATTTT. This yields the protein CASSLAPLSGNQPQHF. The chain is encoded by TRBV7-2 joined to TRBJ1-5; no D segment can be confidently identified. V drops 0 bases and J drops 2 bases, leaving 11 bases in between. Its CDR3 holds 16 amino acids, cysteine through phenylalanine. The entry retains the CDR3 DNA only, 48 bases that are in frame from base 1. The germline V gene sets CDR1 to SGHTA and CDR2 to FQGNSA.